This T cell receptor beta chain is from a study of T cell repertoires in cytomegalovirus infection. TCRdb redid the calling of the reads with MiXCR, one entry per CDR3 protein. The sample lists about 830,000 distinct CDR3 sequences; about 31% were seen once. About this clonotype: Its antigen is as yet unknown.

This CDR3 comprises 13 residues. Germline V gene sequence: CDR1 SGHRS, CDR2 YFSETQ. V shed 4 bases and J shed 3 bases, with 8 bases lying between them. V gene TRBV5-1 combines with J gene TRBJ2-1, with D unresolved. This clonotype was obtained from a human donor in good health (CMV status not recorded). Some clones in this sample may be carry-over from other donors' samples. This specimen was cultured CD8+ T cells from PBMCs, taken from culture after CMV antigen stimulation. The CDR3 is CASSPSDYNEQFF. The DNA of the CDR3 is TGCGCCAGCAGCCCGAGCGACTACAATGAGCAGTTCTTC.